This T cell receptor (beta chain) was captured by sequencing in a study of vaccination effects on CD4 cells after COVID-19. Study-wide context: Relative to the second dose, post-vaccine samples were obtained a median of 72 days later. Study-level points and caveats: Marked clonal contraction was seen late after vaccination (in both infection- and vaccine-induced clones).

Measured with immunoSEQ multiplex PCR; TCRdb has only the in-frame clones, and not every one. The sample contains under 35,000 clones, roughly 70% of which appear only once. Ahead of sequencing, the ViraFEST assay grew antigen-specific CD4+ T cells using viral peptide pools. Scientists isolated CD4+ T cells after a roughly 10-day culture period ended. Participants got two doses of BNT162b2 or mRNA-1273 vaccine. Days 3 and 7 saw half the medium replaced with IL-2 medium. Details on this clone: What it recognizes is unknown.

Trimming stripped 2 bases from V and 2 bases from J, with 10 bases between. This CDR3 is built from 15 residues. The germline V gene has CDR1 MNHEY and CDR2 SVGEGT. The clonotype originates from a human donor who received a COVID-19 vaccine. The sample consisted of CD4+ T cells from PBMCs cultured with HCoV-NL63 spike peptides, taken after COVID-19 vaccination. The chain has TRBV6-2 or TRBV6-3 and TRBJ1-5, with TRBD1 as a possible D gene (6 bases). The DNA for the CDR3 is TGTGCCAGCAGTTACGGGGGGGCCGGCAATCAGCCCCAGCATTTT. This encodes CASSYGGAGNQPQHF.